Below are 20 T cell receptor beta chains sequenced from a single sample in a study of CD8+CD57+ T cells in acquired aplastic anemia. Those patients picked for sequencing had displayed CD8+CD57+ cell expansion on flow cytometry. The study profiled TCR beta VDJ and CDR3 using genomic DNA as template. Each CDR3 protein is one row after TCRdb ran MiXCR on the reads. Found here are about 470,000 distinct CDR3 sequences, around 30% of them singletons; the top ten hold 0.75% to 0.95%. Sequences were obtained from sorted CD4+, CD8+, or CD8+CD57+ T cells (not recorded which) from PBMCs. The receptor set was obtained from a human donor with aplastic anemia.

J is TRBJ1-2 and V is TRBV29-1; no reliable D call. This CDR3 is built from 10 residues. V shed 4 bases and J shed 12 bases, with 12 bases lying between them. The germline CDR1 and CDR2 sequences are SQVTM and ANQGSEA. Here the CDR3 reads CSVGVSGNTF. The CDR3 bases are TGCAGCGTTGGGGTCTCTGGAAACACCTTC.

The CDR3 region is CASSQVAPSSGSSYEQYF. The CDR3 DNA sequence: TGTGCCAGCAGCCAAGTCGCCCCGTCTAGCGGAAGCTCCTACGAGCAGTACTTC. The genes are TRBV4-2 and TRBJ2-7; 7 bases match TRBD2. The CDR3 has 18 residues. After removal of 1 base from V and 0 bases from J, the junction contained 12 bases not matched to a gene. Germline V gene data show CDR1 as LGHNA and CDR2 as YNFKEQ.

This clonotype was counted ten times or more. The chain recombines TRBV15 with TRBJ2-3, with no clear D. Per germline, CDR1 LNHNV and CDR2 YYDKDF (reference sequence). The CDR3 loop spans 13 amino acids. The germline V and J ends were trimmed by 0 bases and 2 bases, with 3 bases remaining between them. CDR3 region: CATSRDNTDTQYF. The CDR3 DNA is TGTGCCACCAGCAGAGATAACACAGATACGCAGTATTTT.

The chain carries TRBV5-1 and TRBJ2-3; D call uncertain. This CDR3 contains 14 residues. Germline V gene lookup returns CDR1 SGHRS and CDR2 YFSETQ. Trimming removed 3 bases from V and 0 bases from J, with 8 bases in between. CDR3 protein: CASSYGPSTDTQYF. CDR3 nucleotides: TGCGCCAGCAGCTACGGACCAAGCACAGATACGCAGTATTTT.

This clonotype was seen only a few times. The V gene is TRBV20-1, the J gene TRBJ2-1; D is uncertain. Per the germline V gene, CDR1 is DFQATT and CDR2 is SNEGSKA (reference sequence). The CDR3 loop spans 16 amino acids. Trimming took off 0 bases at V and 0 bases at J, with 12 bases between the two ends. CDR3: CSARDPRTSSYNEQFF. CDR3 DNA: TGCAGTGCTAGAGATCCCCGGACCAGCTCCTACAATGAGCAGTTCTTC.

The rearrangement uses TRBV6-2 or TRBV6-3 and TRBJ2-7; D may be TRBD2 (6 bases). The germline gives CDR1 MNHEY, CDR2 SVGEGT. V dropped 0 bases and J dropped 2 bases, with 14 bases sitting between them. The CDR3 sequence is 16 residues long. CDR3 region: CASSYSGDGGAYEQYF. The DNA of the CDR3 is TGTGCCAGCAGTTACTCTGGTGACGGGGGAGCCTACGAGCAGTACTTC.

Comments on this clonotype: A much larger clone differs from this one at a single base, so this may be a read error. V is TRBV6-1 and J is TRBJ2-2; D ambiguous. Germline-derived CDR1 and CDR2 are MNHNS and SASEGT. Deletions cut 7 bases from V and 3 bases from J, with 6 bases between. This CDR3 is built from 12 residues. The CDR3 spells CASNGDTGELFF. CDR3 nucleotide sequence: TGTGCCAGCAATGGAGACACCGGGGAGCTGTTTTTT.

This chain joins TRBV7-8 and TRBJ2-7, with D maybe TRBD2 (6 bases). In germline, CDR1 is SGHVS, CDR2 FQNEAQ. The V end lost 3 bases, the J end lost 0 bases, and 12 bases lay between the germline ends. This CDR3 is 15 amino acids long. The CDR3 loop reads CASSFGGSGSYEQYF. The CDR3 DNA follows: TGTGCCAGCAGCTTCGGGGGATCGGGCTCCTACGAGCAGTACTTC.

This clonotype was found many times. The rearrangement joins TRBV20-1 to TRBJ1-1; D gene uncertain. Trimming stripped 3 bases from V and 5 bases from J, with 7 bases between. The CDR3 sequence is 11 residues long. Germline V gene lookup returns CDR1 DFQATT and CDR2 SNEGSKA (reference sequence). The CDR3 nucleotides read TGCAGTGCTAGCTATGCAACTGAAGCTTTCTTT. Its translation is CSASYATEAFF.

This clonotype was counted only a few times. The V call is TRBV2, the J call TRBJ2-7, with TRBD1 identical over 8 bases. The CDR3 consists of 12 residues. Trimming took 6 bases from V and 9 from J; bases not matched to a gene: 7. Germline CDR1 SNHLY, CDR2 FYNNEI. CDR3 residues: CASRDRVDVQYF. The CDR3 DNA reads TGTGCCAGCAGGGACAGGGTGGACGTGCAGTACTTC. Filled out from reference TRBV2 and TRBJ2-7, the complete variable domain reads EPEVTQTPSHQVTQMGQEVILRCVPISNHLYFYWYRQILGQKVEFLVSFYNNEISEKSEIFDDQFSVERPDGSNFTLKIRSTKLEDSAMYFCASRDRVDVQYFGPGTRLTVT.

In the case of this clonotype: One junction end does not reproduce the germline sequence, and a read error may be involved. This chain uses TRBV11-1 with TRBJ2-3, with D perhaps being TRBD1 or TRBD2 (5 bases each). Germline V gene sequence: CDR1 SGHAT, CDR2 FQDESV (reference sequence). The length of the CDR3 is 15 residues. The CDR3 is CASSIGTDSTHTQYF. DNA of the CDR3: TGTGCCAGCAGCATCGGGACCGATAGCACACATACGCAGTATTTT.

The chain has TRBV28 and TRBJ1-5; D not resolved. Germline V gene lookup returns CDR1 MDHEN and CDR2 SYDVKM. Trimming removed 6 bases from V and 7 bases from J, with 16 bases in between. This CDR3 is built from 14 residues. The CDR3 reads CASSPGTPRQPQHF. The CDR3 nucleotides are TGTGCCAGCAGCCCTGGAACACCCCGGCAGCCCCAGCATTTT.

The chain employs TRBV14 and TRBJ1-1; TRBD1 aligns across 8 bases. The germline gives CDR1 SGHDN, CDR2 FVKESK. With 0 bases clipped from V and 4 bases from J, the junction kept 7 bases outside the gene matches. This CDR3 contains 16 residues. The CDR3 here is CASSQDGTGPSTEAFF. Here the CDR3 DNA reads TGTGCCAGCAGCCAAGACGGGACAGGCCCTAGCACTGAAGCTTTCTTT.

This clonotype has at least ten counts. The gene calls are TRBV7-8 and TRBJ1-5, with D perhaps matching TRBD1 (5 bases). CDR3 length: 17 residues. Looked up from germline, CDR1 is SGHVS and CDR2 is FQNEAQ. V was clipped by 5 bases and J by 0 bases, with 17 bases between them. CDR3 sequence (DNA): TGTGCCAGCAGCCCCACCTCGACAGCCCATAGCAATCAGCCCCAGCATTTT. It is translated as CASSPTSTAHSNQPQHF.

This clonotype was detected ten times or more. The V and J genes are TRBV12-3 or TRBV12-4 and TRBJ1-5; D call uncertain. Trimming cost V 0 bases and J 3 bases, with 6 bases left between them. The CDR3 extends over 14 amino acids. As DNA, the CDR3 is TGTGCCAGCAGTTTAGCGCGGGACAATCAGCCCCAGCATTTT. Its protein product is CASSLARDNQPQHF.

This clonotype was seen more than once but under ten times. J is TRBJ2-3 and V is TRBV11-1, with 9 bases aligning to TRBD2. V was clipped by 8 bases and J by 8 bases; unmatched bases: 17. Germline CDR1 reads SGHAT; CDR2 reads FQDESV (reference sequence). The CDR3 is 16 residues long. CDR3 in DNA: TGTGCCAGCCGCAAGGCGACGCTAGCGGGAATGGGTACGCAGTATTTT. It yields the protein CASRKATLAGMGTQYF.

The gene calls are TRBV9 and TRBJ2-3, with TRBD2 as a possible D gene (5 bases). Germline lookup yields CDR1 SGDLS and CDR2 YYNGEE. Trimming took 0 bases from V and 4 from J, leaving 9 bases between them. This CDR3 has 14 residues. The CDR3: CASSVGSRADTQYF. In nucleotides, the CDR3 is TGTGCCAGCAGCGTAGGTTCGCGGGCAGATACGCAGTATTTT.

This clonotype was found a few times. The junction shows a germline mismatch at one end, possibly a read error. The chain couples TRBV28 to TRBJ2-6; TRBD1 or TRBD2 may be the D gene (6 bases each). Per germline, CDR1 MDHEN and CDR2 SYDVKM. CDR3 size: 21 residues. CDR3 in amino acids: CASSFRRPGAGSNSGTNVLTF. DNA of the CDR3: TGTGCCAGCAGTTTCCGACGACCGGGGGCCGGGAGTAACTCTGGGACCAACGTCCTGACTTTC.

V and J are TRBV24-1 and TRBJ2-3; 8 bases map to TRBD2. The CDR3 is 16 residues long. V was clipped by 2 bases and J by 2 bases; unmatched bases: 5. Germline assignment: CDR1 KGHDR and CDR2 SFDVKD. The CDR3: CATSDSSSGYTDTQYF. CDR3 nucleotide sequence: TGTGCCACCAGTGATTCCTCTAGCGGGTACACAGATACGCAGTATTTT.

This rearrangement joins TRBV3-1 to TRBJ1-2; D gene ambiguous. The CDR3 has 13 residues. Germline CDR1 is LGHDT and CDR2 is YNNKEL (reference sequence). V lost 0 bases, J lost 2 bases, and 4 bases lay in between. DNA for the CDR3: TGTGCCAGCAGCCAAGACGACAACTATGGCTACACCTTC. Protein sequence: CASSQDDNYGYTF.